This passage covers 27 T cell receptor beta chains from one sample sequenced in a study of graft-versus-host responses after intestinal transplantation. Antigens of these TCRs are unknown. The table came from immunoSEQ multiplex PCR; TCRdb's copy has only in-frame clones and leaves some out. The sample includes 62,000 or so clones, over 90% seen only once; the top ten take roughly 1.5%. Material: unstimulated CD8+ T cells sorted from spleen or lymph node cells, obtained before transplant. These TCRs come from a human donor who was the organ donor for an intestinal transplant.

The chain joins TRBV6-5 to TRBJ2-1, with D perhaps matching TRBD2 (6 bases). In germline, CDR1 is MNHEY, CDR2 SVGAGI. The CDR3 length is 15 residues. Trimming removed 6 bases from V and 1 base from J, with 13 bases in between. The CDR3 loop is CASSKRGESYNEQFF. CDR3 in DNA: TGTGCCAGCAGCAAACGCGGGGAGTCCTACAATGAGCAGTTCTTC.

The chain is built from TRBV9 and TRBJ2-3; 8 positions match TRBD2. This CDR3 is built from 16 residues. V dropped 0 bases and J dropped 2; count of bases not matched to a gene: 5. Per the germline V gene, CDR1 is SGDLS and CDR2 is YYNGEE. For the CDR3, the DNA is TGTGCCAGCAGCGTAGGAGCGGGGGCCAACACAGATACGCAGTATTTT. It translates to CASSVGAGANTDTQYF.

The chain links TRBV6-5 to TRBJ2-1; TRBD2 matches at 12 bases. V lost 2 bases and J lost 7; bases outside the gene matches: 6. This CDR3 is 16 amino acids long. The germline gives CDR1 MNHEY, CDR2 SVGAGI. CDR3 in amino acids: CASSYATSGRGNEQFF. The DNA of the CDR3 is TGTGCCAGCAGTTACGCGACTAGCGGGAGAGGAAATGAGCAGTTCTTC.

The rearrangement joins TRBV2 to TRBJ1-1; TRBD1 matches 7 bases. CDR1 SNHLY and CDR2 FYNNEI come from the germline V gene. The length of the CDR3 is 13 residues. Trimming cost V 6 bases and J 3 bases; bases outside gene matches: 4. The CDR3 here is CASRAGGHTEAFF. The CDR3 region has the DNA TGTGCCAGCAGGGCAGGGGGGCACACTGAAGCTTTCTTT.

The V call is TRBV9, the J call TRBJ1-1; maybe TRBD1 (6 bases). In germline, CDR1 is SGDLS, CDR2 YYNGEE. This CDR3 spans 15 amino acids. V gave up 2 bases and J gave up 2 bases, with 13 bases separating them. The CDR3 nucleotides are TGTGCCAGCAGCGTTGGTTCGGACAGCAACACTGAAGCTTTCTTT. Protein: CASSVGSDSNTEAFF.

The rearrangement uses TRBV27 and TRBJ2-7, with 8 bases that match TRBD1. The J segment lost 7 bases and the V segment lost 6 bases, leaving 8 bases of the junction unmatched. CDR1 MNHEY and CDR2 SMNVEV come from the germline V gene (reference sequence). This CDR3 contains 13 residues. The CDR3 DNA sequence: TGTGCCAGCAGGACAGGGGAATGGAAAGAGCAGTACTTC. It translates to CASRTGEWKEQYF.

The CDR3 protein is CATSSEGQGIDQPQHF. The CDR3 DNA reads as TGTGCCACCAGCTCAGAGGGACAGGGGATAGATCAGCCCCAGCATTTT. The chain is built from TRBV15 and TRBJ1-5; 10 bases match TRBD1. Germline CDR1 is LNHNV and CDR2 is YYDKDF (reference sequence). CDR3 length: 16 residues. The junction had 9 bases not matched to a gene; V was cut back by 5 bases and J by 5 bases.

This CDR3 reads CASTSTRDFNNEQFF. The CDR3 DNA reads TGTGCCAGCACCTCCACCCGGGACTTCAACAATGAGCAGTTCTTC. The chain joins TRBV7-8 to TRBJ2-1, with D possibly TRBD2 on 6 matching bases. V was shortened by 7 bases and J by 5 bases, with 18 bases between the two germline ends. The CDR3 covers 15 residues. Germline V gene lookup returns CDR1 SGHVS and CDR2 FQNEAQ. Full variable domain (remainder filled in from reference TRBV7-8 and TRBJ2-1): GAGVSQSPRYKVAKRGQDVALRCDPISGHVSLFWYQQALGQGPEFLTYFQNEAQLDKSGLPSDRFFAERPEGSVSTLKIQRTQQEDSAVYLCASTSTRDFNNEQFFGPGTRLTVL.

As concerns this clone: A junction end diverges from the germline sequence, so it may reflect a read error. This chain links TRBV27 with TRBJ2-1; D might be TRBD2 (7 bases). CDR1 is MNHEY and CDR2 is SMNVEV in the germline V gene (reference sequence). The CDR3 consists of 15 residues. CDR3 sequence reads: CASTLIGEGGGEQFF. For the CDR3, the DNA is TGTGCCAGCACTTTAATAGGGGAAGGGGGGGGTGAGCAGTTCTTC.

The chain couples TRBV4-3 to TRBJ1-4; D gene unclear. The CDR3 is 18 amino acids. The germline CDR1 and CDR2 sequences are LGHNA and YSLEER. Trimming left V 3 bases short and J 3 bases short, with 20 bases between. The CDR3 nucleotides read TGCGCCAGCAGCCATAGCTTACTTGAGGCGGGGTCTAATGAAAAACTGTTTTTT. It specifies CASSHSLLEAGSNEKLFF.

Notes on this clone: One junction end does not reproduce the germline sequence, and a read error may be involved. The chain couples TRBV7-7 to TRBJ1-1; D unresolved. Germline loops: CDR1 SSHAT, CDR2 FNYEAQ (reference sequence). The CDR3 runs to 13 residues. DNA for the CDR3: TGTGCTAGCAGTTTTCAGGTTAACACTGAAGCTTTCTTT. This gives the protein CASSFQVNTEAFF.

This chain connects TRBV6-1 to TRBJ1-3; D unresolved. The V gene's germline CDR1 is MNHNS and CDR2 SASEGT. V was trimmed by 0 bases and J by 8 bases, leaving 8 bases between them. CDR3 size: 13 residues. The CDR3 here is CASSEARSDTIYF. CDR3 nucleotide sequence: TGTGCCAGCAGTGAAGCGCGTAGTGACACCATATATTTT.

This clone was seen only once. In the same sample, other DNA sequences code for this CDR3. The chain uses TRBV4-1 and TRBJ2-7; D might be TRBD1 (6 bases). Trimming cost V 0 bases and J 4 bases, with 7 bases left between them. This CDR3 spans 13 amino acids. Looked up from germline, CDR1 is MGHRA and CDR2 is YSYEKL. The CDR3: CASSQDRGYEQYF. The CDR3, as DNA: TGCGCCAGCAGCCAAGACAGGGGTTACGAGCAGTACTTC.

The chain recombines TRBV7-6 with TRBJ2-5; maybe TRBD1 (6 bases). Germline lookup yields CDR1 SGHVS and CDR2 FNYEAQ. The CDR3 has 14 amino acids. With 1 base removed from V and 1 base from J, the gap between germline ends came to 7 bases. CDR3 loop: CASSLDRVQETQYF. As DNA, the CDR3 is TGTGCCAGCAGCTTAGACAGGGTCCAAGAGACCCAGTACTTC.

V and J are TRBV6-4 and TRBJ2-3, with 9 bases identical to TRBD1. The CDR3 is 14 residues long. Trimming removed 5 bases from V and 4 bases from J; junction bases left unmatched: 4. CDR1 is MRHNA, CDR2 SNTAGT, per germline. The chain's CDR3 is CASSNTGGADTQYF. The CDR3, as DNA: TGTGCCAGCAGTAACACAGGGGGCGCAGATACGCAGTATTTT.

The chain recombines TRBV5-6 with TRBJ1-1; a weak D match, TRBD1 (6 bases). The V gene's germline CDR1 is SGHDT and CDR2 YYEEEE. The CDR3 contains 15 residues. V lost 2 bases and J 6 bases, leaving 17 bases between the germline ends. The DNA of the CDR3 is TGTGCCAGCAGCTTTCAATCAAGGGGGGGTCCTGAAGCTTTCTTT. Its protein is CASSFQSRGGPEAFF. The full variable domain, completed using reference TRBV5-6 and TRBJ1-1, is DAGVTQSPTHLIKTRGQQVTLRCSPKSGHDTVSWYQQALGQGPQFIFQYYEEEERQRGNFPDRFSGHQFPNYSSELNVNALLLGDSALYLCASSFQSRGGPEAFFGQGTRLTVV.

J is TRBJ2-2 and V is TRBV5-6; possibly TRBD2 for D (5 bases). Germline V lookup: CDR1 SGHDT, CDR2 YYEEEE. V was trimmed by 4 bases and J by 9 bases, leaving 13 bases between them. CDR3 size: 13 residues. CDR3 in DNA: TGTGCCAGCAGCCTCGGAGGCTCCTGGGAGCTGTTTTTT. Translating it yields CASSLGGSWELFF.

The rearrangement joins TRBV18 to TRBJ1-2; D is unresolved. This CDR3 comprises 13 residues. Per germline, CDR1 KGHSH and CDR2 LQKENI. The V end was cut by 0 bases, the J end by 5 bases, with 7 bases between. This CDR3 reads CASSPPIAYGYTF. Here the CDR3 DNA reads TGTGCCAGCTCACCACCAATAGCTTATGGCTACACCTTC.

The chain employs TRBV28 and TRBJ2-1; D unresolved. This CDR3 comprises 13 residues. The V end was cut by 0 bases, the J end by 7 bases, with 7 bases between. CDR1 MDHEN and CDR2 SYDVKM come from the germline V gene. CDR3 nucleotides: TGTGCCAGCAGTTTATGGTTTGAGAATGAGCAGTTCTTC. Protein sequence: CASSLWFENEQFF.

The chain combines TRBV13 with TRBJ2-7; D might be TRBD1 (6 bases). This CDR3 is 14 amino acids long. Germline V gives CDR1 PRHDT, CDR2 FYEKMQ (reference sequence). V was trimmed by 5 bases and J by 7 bases, leaving 18 bases between them. CDR3 DNA: TGTGCCAGCAGCGCTCGACAGGTAAAGGTGGAGCAGTACTTC. Translating gives CASSARQVKVEQYF.

The chain carries TRBV28 and TRBJ2-1, with 11 bases that match TRBD2. Germline lookup yields CDR1 MDHEN and CDR2 SYDVKM. The V segment lost 7 bases and the J segment 6 bases; nucleotides outside the gene matches: 5. CDR3 length equals 14 residues. The DNA for the CDR3 is TGTGCCAGCAAAACCGGGACTAGCGGCAATGAGCAGTTCTTC. This gives the protein CASKTGTSGNEQFF.

The sample holds one count of this clone. The gene calls are TRBV5-6 and TRBJ2-1; 10 bases fit TRBD2. V was pared by 3 bases and J by 3 bases, with 15 bases of the junction left unmatched. There are 19 residues in the CDR3. Germline loops: CDR1 SGHDT, CDR2 YYEEEE. The chain's CDR3 is CASSSTTSGTLLNYNEQFF. In DNA form, the CDR3 reads TGTGCCAGCAGCTCGACTACTAGCGGGACCTTATTAAACTACAATGAGCAGTTCTTC. Full variable domain (remainder filled in from reference TRBV5-6 and TRBJ2-1): DAGVTQSPTHLIKTRGQQVTLRCSPKSGHDTVSWYQQALGQGPQFIFQYYEEEERQRGNFPDRFSGHQFPNYSSELNVNALLLGDSALYLCASSSTTSGTLLNYNEQFFGPGTRLTVL.

The V gene is TRBV28, the J gene TRBJ2-2, with D perhaps TRBD2 (5 bases). Trimming cost V 1 base and J 4 bases, with 16 bases left between them. The CDR3 is made up of 17 amino acids. In germline, CDR1 is MDHEN, CDR2 SYDVKM. CDR3 amino acids: CASSLFPSPSSTGELFF. Written as DNA, the CDR3 is TGTGCCAGCAGTTTATTTCCTAGCCCATCGAGCACCGGGGAGCTGTTTTTT.

This chain uses TRBV19 with TRBJ2-7; 11 positions agree with TRBD1. V was pared by 8 bases and J by 6 bases, with 6 bases of the junction left unmatched. The germline V gene encodes CDR1 LNHDA and CDR2 SQIVND (reference sequence). The CDR3 is made up of 13 amino acids. The CDR3 spells CASSEDRGPEQYF. In nucleotides, the CDR3 is TGTGCCAGTTCCGAGGACAGGGGGCCCGAGCAGTACTTC.

This clone was observed a single time. The chain couples TRBV9 to TRBJ2-1; D may be TRBD2 (6 bases). Trimming cost V 5 bases and J 3 bases, with 9 bases left between them. Germline CDR1 SGDLS, CDR2 YYNGEE. The CDR3 totals 13 residues. CDR3 in DNA: TGTGCCAGCAGTCCCGGGAGCTACAATGAGCAGTTCTTC. Its translation is CASSPGSYNEQFF.

The chain combines TRBV5-1 with TRBJ2-7; 7 nucleotides align to TRBD1. The CDR3 sequence is 15 residues long. J lost 4 bases, V lost 0 bases, and 7 bases had no gene match. Germline CDR1 and CDR2: SGHRS and YFSETQ. The CDR3 DNA is TGCGCCAGCAGCTTGGACAGGGGAAATGGGTACGAGCAGTACTTC. Its protein product is CASSLDRGNGYEQYF. Together with reference TRBV5-1 and TRBJ2-7, the CDR3 gives the full variable domain: KAGVTQTPRYLIKTRGQQVTLSCSPISGHRSVSWYQQTPGQGLQFLFEYFSETQRNKGNFPGRFSGRQFSNSRSEMNVSTLELGDSALYLCASSLDRGNGYEQYFGPGTRLTVT.

The chain links TRBV19 to TRBJ2-3; D remains ambiguous. Trimming cost V 8 bases and J 1 base, with 19 bases left between them. Looked up from germline, CDR1 is LNHDA and CDR2 is SQIVND (reference sequence). CDR3 length equals 16 residues. As DNA, the CDR3 is TGTGCCAGTCGGATCCGCGGTGGAAACGGCACAGATACGCAGTATTTT. It specifies CASRIRGGNGTDTQYF.